This T cell receptor (beta chain) was obtained from a study of T cells after yellow fever vaccination. Study outcomes and limitations: Primary-vaccination clones mostly resurfaced post-booster (about 95% CD4, roughly 90% CD8). Abundant bulk-derived clonotypes could contaminate FACS-sorted repertoires.

About this clonotype: Its antigen is not known.

One entry per CDR3 protein, called by TCRdb with MiXCR from the 5' RACE reads. This table has 450,000 to 550,000 distinct CDR3 sequences, 20% to 25% appearing once. The CDR3 loop spans 15 amino acids. The V gene lost 7 bases and the J gene lost 2 bases, with 15 bases spanning the gap. The germline V gene encodes CDR1 SGHTA and CDR2 FQGNSA. The rearrangement joins TRBV7-2 to TRBJ2-1, with D perhaps matching TRBD2 (6 bases). The receptor was isolated from a man younger than 30 who received the YFV17D yellow fever vaccine. Sample: PBMCs, taken 21 days after the first yellow fever vaccination. This CDR3 is CASILLAGTYNEQFF. CDR3 sequence (DNA): TGTGCCAGCATCCTCCTTGCGGGGACCTACAATGAGCAGTTCTTC.